What follows is one TCR beta chain and its context. The target of this receptor is not known. The input lacks base qualities; no much larger clone sits a single base away. The data originate from a study of lymphopenia after photon versus proton radiotherapy (dated by TCRdb to between 2017 and 2020). About the study as a whole: In patients with gastrointestinal tumors who developed high-grade lymphopenia, the study compared the immunological effects of photon radiation therapy with those of proton radiation therapy. The cohort comprised roughly 20 patients with gastrointestinal tumors who received either photon or proton therapy and then developed lymphopenia. The goal of the study was to describe how the two radiation modalities differ in their effects on the immune system. Results the study describes overall, beyond this receptor: The survival association was assessed only in patients who died, and the authors presented better survival with proton therapy as a possibility rather than a demonstrated result. After the lymphocyte count nadir, photon-treated repertoires showed oligoclonal expansion, especially of CD8+ Temra cells, which drove the drop in diversity. Proton-treated patients stayed relatively stable during treatment, while photon-treated patients lost naive T cells and TCR diversity and gained effector/memory populations. Across the cohort, among patients who died, a greater drop in TCR diversity after the nadir was inversely correlated with overall survival time.

The method behind the library was the immunoSEQ multiplex PCR assay. Deep sequencing of rearranged TCR beta loci, alongside multiparametric flow cytometry, was used to profile T cell repertoires. What TCRdb holds here is the immuneACCESS table cut down to in-frame rearrangements. Part of the clones is not present; checked against another copy, under half of the missing clones reflect an unresolved V gene, and the others are unexplained. This sample comprises roughly 57,000 clones, around 83% of them detected only once. Around 30% of the sample is held by the ten biggest clonotypes. Its CDR3 holds 14 amino acids, cysteine through phenylalanine. Only the CDR3 region is kept as DNA, spanning 42 bases read in frame from base 1. Relative to germline, V is 4 bases shorter and J is 6 bases shorter, with 12 bases between their ends. From a lookup of the germline V gene, CDR1 and CDR2 are SNHLY and FYNNEI.

The sequence derives from a man aged 45-65 years with gastric cancer. The material sequenced was peripheral blood, taken from a patient treated with photon-based radiotherapy. The rearranged chain carries TRBV2 and TRBJ2-2; confidence is insufficient to name the D gene. CDR3 sequence: CASSVRETAGELFF. The nucleotide sequence is given as TGTGCCAGCAGTGTTAGGGAAACGGCCGGGGAGCTGTTTTTT.